These 23 T cell receptor beta chains came from one sample sequenced in a study of tumor-infiltrating lymphocytes in primary liver carcinoma. The study co-extracted DNA and RNA from about 20-30 mg of unsorted bulk tissue. Researchers generated TCR beta cDNA from 500 ng of total RNA, relying on a constant-region primer. Three-round nested multiplex PCR performed with slightly modified ARM-PCR produced the TCR beta libraries. TRBV1-TRBV30 forward primers and a C-beta reverse primer were used in the first two PCR rounds, which each ran for 10 cycles. Each CDR3 protein is one row after TCRdb ran MiXCR on the multiplex PCR reads. The table has approximately 120,000 distinct CDR3 sequences, roughly three fifths seen once. Specimen: liver tumor tissue from sampling region 3. Subset meaning: tumor region T3, left-lateral pole. The receptors were gathered from a woman aged 60-70 years with primary liver carcinoma and hepatitis B virus infection.

As to this clonotype: The CDR3 ends on some other residue instead of the conserved phenylalanine or tryptophan, so this is likely a read error. The rearrangement links TRBV29-1 to TRBJ1-1; D may be TRBD1 (6 bases). The V end lost 4 bases, the J end lost 7 bases, and 16 bases lay between the germline ends. CDR1 SQVTM and CDR2 ANQGSEA come from the germline V gene. The CDR3 loop spans 13 amino acids. CDR3 DNA: TGCAGCGTTGGGGTGGGGGGCAAGATTGAAGCTTTCTCT. This codes for CSVGVGGKIEAFS.

This clonotype was picked up many times. The chain links TRBV28 to TRBJ2-4; tentatively, D is TRBD1 (7 bases). The germline V and J ends were trimmed by 3 bases and 9 bases, with 12 bases remaining between them. This CDR3 has 13 residues. Germline assignment: CDR1 MDHEN and CDR2 SYDVKM. CDR3 coding DNA: TGTGCCAGCAGTTTCTCAGGGGGGATCATTCAGTACTTC. Residues: CASSFSGGIIQYF.

This clonotype was recorded only once. This may be a read error: a much more frequent sequence differs by one nucleotide. In nucleotides, the CDR3 is TGCGCCAGCAGCCAAGAAGCGGGGAGCCAGGAGACCCAGTACTTC. It yields the protein CASSQEAGSQETQYF. The genes are TRBV4-1 and TRBJ2-5; the match to TRBD2 covers 7 bases. The CDR3 is 15 amino acids. Germline V CDR1 and CDR2: MGHRA, YSYEKL. After removal of 0 bases from V and 5 bases from J, the junction contained 6 bases not matched to a gene.

The table lists this clonotype with many counts. This sequence joins TRBV25-1 and TRBJ1-1; a weak D match, TRBD1 (6 bases). Germline V gene data show CDR1 as MGHDK and CDR2 as SYGVNS. CDR3 length equals 12 residues. V gave up 5 bases and J gave up 5 bases, with 9 bases separating them. As DNA, the CDR3 is TGTGCCAGCAGTACCAGGGGAACTGAAGCTTTCTTT. The encoded protein is CASSTRGTEAFF.

By sample fraction, this clonotype is medium-sized. The chain links TRBV29-1 to TRBJ2-3; tentative D call: TRBD1 (8 bases). CDR1 and CDR2 (germline): SQVTM, ANQGSEA. Trimming pared 6 bases from V and 0 bases from J, leaving 13 bases between. The CDR3 is made up of 14 amino acids. The CDR3, as DNA: TGCAGCGTACACAGGGGGGGGAGCACAGATACGCAGTATTTT. Amino acid sequence: CSVHRGGSTDTQYF.

This clonotype was found once. The chain joins TRBV6-5 to TRBJ2-3, with 9 bases identical to TRBD2. Germline assignment: CDR1 MNHEY and CDR2 SVGAGI. The J segment lost 2 bases and the V segment lost 9 bases, leaving 6 bases of the junction unmatched. The CDR3 covers 14 residues. The CDR3 is CASGASGATDTQYF. CDR3 in DNA: TGTGCCAGTGGGGCTAGCGGGGCCACAGATACGCAGTATTTT.

The chain employs TRBV11-3 and TRBJ1-2; tentatively, D is TRBD1 (6 bases). The V gene lost 5 bases and the J gene lost 4 bases, with 17 bases spanning the gap. CDR1 is SGHNT, CDR2 YENEEA, per germline. The CDR3 loop spans 15 amino acids. The CDR3 DNA follows: TGTGCCAGCAGCCCACGACCTGACAGGCTCTATGGCTACACCTTC. It specifies CASSPRPDRLYGYTF.

As concerns this clonotype: The junction differs from germline at one of its ends, possibly a read error. The rearrangement links TRBV7-9 to TRBJ2-3; D remains unclear. Germline CDR1 is SEHNR and CDR2 is FQNEAQ (reference sequence). The CDR3 has 12 amino acids. CDR3 nucleotides: TGTGCCATCAGCTTAAGCACAGATACGCAGTATTTT. It translates to CAISLSTDTQYF.

This clonotype ranks as medium-sized. The rearrangement joins TRBV14 to TRBJ1-2, with 8 bases lining up with TRBD1. CDR3 length: 16 residues. Germline loops: CDR1 SGHDN, CDR2 FVKESK. Germline trimming cut 6 bases from V and 3 bases from J; bases unmatched to any gene: 12. The DNA for the CDR3 is TGTGCCAGCAGTCCATACGACCAGGGGGCCGACTATGGCTACACCTTC. It encodes CASSPYDQGADYGYTF. The entire variable domain, with the rest obtained from reference TRBV14 and TRBJ1-2, is as follows: EAGVTQFPSHSVIEKGQTVTLRCDPISGHDNLYWYRRVMGKEIKFLLHFVKESKQDESGMPNNRFLAERTGGTYSTLKVQPAELEDSGVYFCASSPYDQGADYGYTFGSGTRLTVV.

This clonotype occurred once. At one end the junction does not follow the germline gene, possibly because of a read error. V usage is TRBV11-2 and J usage is TRBJ1-2; D is ambiguous. Germline V gene lookup returns CDR1 SGHAT and CDR2 FQNNGV. The CDR3 sequence is 13 residues long. CDR3 nucleotide sequence: TGTGACAGCAGCTTCCCTGGGGTCCATGGCTACACCTTT. The encoded protein is CDSSFPGVHGYTF.

In the case of this clonotype: The germline gene is not matched at one end of the junction; a read error may be the cause. The chain recombines TRBV25-1 with TRBJ2-1; TRBD2 aligns across 8 bases. This CDR3 spans 13 amino acids. CDR1 is MGHDK and CDR2 is SYGVNS in the germline V gene. The DNA of the CDR3 is TGTGCCAACAGTGAGCGGGAGTACAATGAGCAGGTCTTC. Protein: CANSEREYNEQVF.

Regarding this clonotype: A read error may produce the germline difference seen at one junction end. CDR3 sequence: CAGSLGHFNEQLF. Written as DNA, the CDR3 is TGTGCCGGCAGCTTAGGGCACTTCAATGAGCAGCTCTTC. The rearrangement links TRBV11-2 to TRBJ2-1; unclear D gene. Germline assignment: CDR1 SGHAT and CDR2 FQNNGV. The CDR3 is 13 amino acids.

Concerning this clonotype: One end of the junction is discordant with germline, which a read error may explain. This sequence joins TRBV6-5 and TRBJ1-1; tentative D call: TRBD1 (6 bases). The CDR3 runs 17 residues. The germline V gene encodes CDR1 MNHEY and CDR2 SVGAGI. Here the CDR3 DNA reads TGTGCCAGCAATTCCTCTACAGGGAGAAGGGTGAACACTGAGGCTTTCTTT. Translated, it gives CASNSSTGRRVNTEAFF.

Details on this clonotype: This may arise from a read error, as a much more abundant clone is one base away. The chain links TRBV29-1 to TRBJ1-4; 9 nucleotides align to TRBD1. J gave up 7 bases and V 7 bases, and 10 bases lay outside the gene matches. The CDR3 spans 14 residues. CDR1 is SQVTM, CDR2 ANQGSEA, per germline. The CDR3 DNA sequence: TGCAGCGCCGCCAAAGACAGGGGGAGTGAAAAACTGTTTTTT. Encoded protein: CSAAKDRGSEKLFF. The full variable domain, in which reference TRBV29-1 and TRBJ1-4 provide the parts outside the CDR3, is SAVISQKPSRDICQRGTSLTIQCQVDSQVTMMFWYRQQPGQSLTLIATANQGSEATYESGFVIDKFPISRPNLTFSTLTVSNMSPEDSSIYLCSAAKDRGSEKLFFGSGTQLSVL.

With respect to this clonotype: The conserved phenylalanine or tryptophan is not found at the CDR3 terminus, so this likely reflects a read error. The V and J genes are TRBV11-1 and TRBJ2-5, with D unclear. Germline V gives CDR1 SGHAT, CDR2 FQDESV (reference sequence). The CDR3 length is 13 residues. CDR3 nucleotide sequence: TGTGCTAGCAGCTTAGCTATCCAAGAGACCCAGTACTAC. Translated, it gives CASSLAIQETQYY.

With respect to this clonotype: A junction end diverges from the germline sequence, so it may reflect a read error. V usage is TRBV11-2 and J usage is TRBJ1-3; 9 nucleotides agree with TRBD1. This CDR3 region has 19 residues. Germline V lookup: CDR1 SGHAT, CDR2 FQNNGV. In DNA form, the CDR3 reads TGTGCCAGCAACTCACGCCCGGACAGGGGAGCGTACTCGGGAAGCACCATATATTTT. Residues: CASNSRPDRGAYSGSTIYF.

In the case of this clonotype: At one end the junction does not follow the germline gene, possibly because of a read error. The chain combines TRBV7-7 with TRBJ2-5, with 12 bases fitting TRBD1. CDR1 SSHAT and CDR2 FNYEAQ come from the germline V gene (reference sequence). The CDR3 spans 17 residues. CDR3 residues: CASSSSAGTGGAATQYF. As DNA, the CDR3 is TGTGCTAGCAGCTCCTCGGCAGGGACAGGGGGCGCGGCGACCCAGTACTTC.

The V call is TRBV29-1, the J call TRBJ2-2; D gene uncertain. Germline V CDR1 and CDR2: SQVTM, ANQGSEA. This CDR3 contains 11 residues. The V and J ends lost 6 bases and 10 bases respectively, with 12 bases between them. The CDR3 protein is CSVSMAEELFF. The CDR3 region has the DNA TGCAGCGTCTCCATGGCCGAGGAGCTGTTTTTT.

This clonotype showed up just a few times. The J gene is TRBJ1-1, the V gene TRBV20-1; D possibly corresponds to TRBD1 (6 bases). The CDR3 has 15 residues. V lost 1 base and J 6 bases, leaving 18 bases between the germline ends. The germline gives CDR1 DFQATT, CDR2 SNEGSKA (reference sequence). CDR3 region: CSARGQRGEGAEAFF. In nucleotides, the CDR3 is TGCAGTGCTAGAGGTCAACGGGGGGAGGGGGCTGAAGCTTTCTTT.

V gene TRBV12-3 or TRBV12-4 combines with J gene TRBJ2-1; 7 positions match TRBD1. V shed 5 bases, J shed 4 bases, and the junction held 8 bases outside the gene matches. CDR3 length: 15 amino acids. The CDR3 reads CASSPGGTVYNEQFF. CDR3 coding DNA: TGTGCCAGCAGTCCTGGTGGGACAGTTTACAATGAGCAGTTCTTC.

In the case of this clonotype: The conserved phenylalanine or tryptophan is not found at the CDR3 terminus, so this likely reflects a read error. This chain links TRBV11-2 with TRBJ2-7; TRBD1 agrees at 7 bases. The V gene's germline CDR1 is SGHAT and CDR2 FQNNGV. This CDR3 comprises 15 residues. With 1 base clipped from V and 0 bases from J, the junction kept 3 bases outside the gene matches. In DNA form, the CDR3 reads TGTGCCAGCAGCTTAGCGGGACAGTCCTCCTACGAGCAGTACCTA. It encodes CASSLAGQSSYEQYL.

On this clonotype: A much larger clone is a single base away; this may be a read error. V gene TRBV10-2 combines with J gene TRBJ2-3; tentatively, D is TRBD2 (5 bases). Germline V gene lookup returns CDR1 WSHSY and CDR2 SAAADI. The CDR3 contains 14 residues. This CDR3 reads CASQRSRETDTKYF. DNA for the CDR3: TGCGCCAGCCAGAGGTCTCGGGAAACAGATACGAAGTATTTT.

A few counts support this clonotype. This rearrangement joins TRBV11-2 to TRBJ2-1; D not resolved. The germline V gene encodes CDR1 SGHAT and CDR2 FQNNGV. This CDR3 is 16 amino acids long. Deletions cut 5 bases from V and 0 bases from J, with 14 bases between. The CDR3: CASSPLRRSSYNEQFF. As DNA, the CDR3 is TGTGCCAGCAGCCCGCTTCGGCGGAGCTCCTACAATGAGCAGTTCTTC. Looking up the rest from reference TRBV11-2 and TRBJ2-1 gives the full variable domain: EAGVAQSPRYKIIEKRQSVAFWCNPISGHATLYWYQQILGQGPKLLIQFQNNGVVDDSQLPKDRFSAERLKGVDSTLKIQPAKLEDSAVYLCASSPLRRSSYNEQFFGPGTRLTVL.